The clone carrying this T cell receptor (beta chain) has just a few counts. Its antigen is still unknown. Sequencing targeted expressed TCRB transcripts, as all isolated RNA had been reverse transcribed. Clones were read by immunoSEQ multiplex PCR, and TCRdb kept only the in-frame ones, dropping some. The sample lists roughly 150,000 clones; about 7.9% were seen once. After removal of 4 bases from V and 6 bases from J, the junction contained 6 bases not matched to a gene. Per the germline V gene, CDR1 is SNHLY and CDR2 is FYNNEI. CDR3 size: 14 residues. The record originates from a study of beta chain features in type 1 diabetes. The study's findings and limits: Patients' naive, central memory and regulatory TCRB repertoires appeared more alike than those of healthy donors. Type 1 diabetes patients showed a moderate but significant shortening of TCRB CDR3s in all four CD4+ subsets.

The chain uses TRBV2 and TRBJ2-7; 10 nucleotides agree with TRBD1. The sequence was collected from a man aged 18 to 30 with type 1 diabetes. Sequences were obtained from central memory CD4+ T cells from blood. CDR3 sequence: CASSARQGASEQYF. CDR3 nucleotides: TGTGCCAGCAGTGCTCGACAGGGGGCGAGCGAGCAGTACTTC.